The entry below describes one T cell receptor beta chain. Its antigen is as yet unknown. The germline V gene has CDR1 LGHNA and CDR2 YSLEER. The ends were cut back, 4 bases at V and 1 base at J, with 16 bases in the middle. This CDR3 region has 17 residues. The sample is drawn from a study of long-term antiretroviral therapy in people with HIV. Study background: The oldest specimens predate the 2015 immediate-ART recommendation by about a decade.

Running of the v3.0 immunoSEQ assay took place at survey level. A per-sample goal of roughly 40,000-50,000 T-cell genomes was targeted by sequencing. Sequencing used immunoSEQ multiplex PCR; TCRdb keeps in-frame clones, though not all of them. The sample has more than 35,000 clones, over 75% seen once. Every participant gave one or more pre-ART and two or more post-ART PBMC samples. Whole-study findings and limits: Patients on ART gained diversity, which nonetheless stayed below transplant donor controls.

The sample consisted of unsorted PBMCs, taken 1.5 years after starting antiretroviral therapy. The source is a man aged 18 to 30 with HIV. The rearrangement uses TRBV4-3 and TRBJ2-2; D may be TRBD1 or TRBD2 (5 bases each). The CDR3 region is CASSRGAAGLNTGELFF. For the CDR3, the DNA is TGCGCCAGCAGCCGAGGGGCGGCAGGGCTGAACACCGGGGAGCTGTTTTTT.